This TCR beta chain appears in the sequencing data of a study of blood T cell repertoires in COVID-19. Study-wide context: Sites in the United States, Italy and Spain provided acute and convalescent COVID-19 samples.

In the original processing: The authors estimated nucleated cell counts from reference gene primer amplification. Libraries were prepared by immunoSEQ multiplex PCR; TCRdb keeps only in-frame clonotypes and omits some of them. The V and J calls and clone size are taken from that table; D and trimming were inferred from the DNA. The table shows just over 250,000 clones, with 87% occurring only once. CDR3 length: 15 amino acids. Trimming stripped 8 bases from V and 4 bases from J, with 20 bases between. Germline CDR1 is MDHEN and CDR2 is SYDVKM. The TCR sequence derives from a woman in her forties or fifties with acute or convalescent COVID-19. V and J are TRBV28 and TRBJ2-5, with D perhaps matching TRBD2 (6 bases). The sample consisted of peripheral blood. CDR3 in amino acids: CASATFGGPSETQYF. CDR3 DNA sequence: TGTGCCAGCGCGACTTTCGGAGGGCCTTCAGAGACCCAGTACTTC.